These T cell receptor beta chains were read from a single sample in a study of CD8+CD57+ T cells in acquired aplastic anemia. TCRdb reanalysed the reads using MiXCR and keeps one entry per CDR3 protein. The sample records around 290,000 distinct CDR3 sequences, approximately 60% being singletons. The sequencing input was sorted CD4+, CD8+, or CD8+CD57+ T cells (not recorded which) from PBMCs. All receptors derive from a human donor with aplastic anemia. Each CDR3 is given with its conserved first and last residue. D genes are given only for firm matches. Expanded clones are given a class, and other clones once, few, many or no size at all.

D	size	V	J	DNA	CDR3
.	.	TRBV5-1	TRBJ2-5	TGCGCCAGCAGTCCAACCCAGTACTTC	CASSPTQYF
TRBD1	.	TRBV5-1	TRBJ2-3	TGCGCCAGCAGCTTACAGGGGGCTGGAGATACGCAGTATTTT	CASSLQGAGDTQYF
TRBD1	few	TRBV12-3/TRBV12-4	TRBJ2-3	TGTGCCAGCAGTACAACGACAGGGGATACGCAGTATTTT	CASSTTTGDTQYF
.	.	TRBV10-3	TRBJ1-6	.	CAMYRCASSSHNSPLHF
.	many	TRBV20-1	TRBJ2-1	TGCAGTCCCCTTTTCTCCTACAATGAGCAGTTCTTC	CSPLFSYNEQFF
.	.	TRBV12-5	TRBJ1-5	TGTGCTAGTGGGCGGGACAGCAATCAGCCCCAGCATTTT	CASGRDSNQPQHF
.	.	TRBV7-3	TRBJ1-2	TGTGCCAGCAGCTACAACTACACCTTC	CASSYNYTF
.	many	TRBV12-3/TRBV12-4	TRBJ2-7	TGTGCCAGCAGTCCCGGGTACGAGCAGTACTTC	CASSPGYEQYF
.	.	TRBV19	TRBJ2-3	TGTGCCAGTAAGGGGACGGGAGATACGCAGTATTTT	CASKGTGDTQYF
.	.	TRBV29-1	TRBJ1-1	TGCAGCGTTGATAGGTCGAACACTGAAGCTTTCTTT	CSVDRSNTEAFF
.	.	TRBV2	TRBJ1-5	TGTGCCAGCAGCAGGGACGGTAATAGCAATCAGCCCCAGCATTTT	CASSRDGNSNQPQHF
.	.	TRBV6-6	TRBJ1-2	TGTGCCAGCAGGCTACCTGGGGGCCGAGCTAACTATGGCTACACCTTC	CASRLPGGRANYGYTF
.	.	TRBV20-1	TRBJ1-6	TGCAGTGCTAGACCTACTGGCAGGGTTAATTCACCCCTCCACTTT	CSARPTGRVNSPLHF
.	.	TRBV29-1	TRBJ2-3	TGCAGCGGAGATCCCGGGGTTAGTACAGATACGCAGTATTTT	CSGDPGVSTDTQYF
.	many	TRBV6-2/TRBV6-3	TRBJ1-6	TGTGCCAGCAGTTACACCGCGGAACGGGGTTATAATTCACCCCTCCACTTT	CASSYTAERGYNSPLHF
.	many	TRBV5-6	TRBJ1-4	TGTGCCAGCAGCTTGGGCCGGGGGGCCGCAACTAATGAAAAACTGTTTTTT	CASSLGRGAATNEKLFF
TRBD2	few	TRBV7-2	TRBJ2-5	TGTGCCAGCAGCTACCAAGCGGGGGGGCCCCAAGAGACCCAGTACTTC	CASSYQAGGPQETQYF
.	many	TRBV9	TRBJ1-4	TGTGCCAGCAGCGGGGTCCTTAATGAAAAACTGTTTTTT	CASSGVLNEKLFF
TRBD1	many	TRBV4-1	TRBJ2-7	TGCGCCAGCAGCCACTTACAGGGGGCGAGGTACGAGCAGTACTTC	CASSHLQGARYEQYF
.	.	TRBV19	TRBJ1-5	TGTGCCAGCGGGGCTAGGCCCCAGCATTTT	CASGARPQHF
.	.	TRBV25-1	TRBJ2-2	TGTGCCAGCAGTGGCCTAAGAGGGGAGCTGTTTTTT	CASSGLRGELFF
.	many	TRBV11-2	TRBJ2-7	TGTGCCAGCAGCCCGGGGCCAGTGGCGTACTTC	CASSPGPVAYF
.	.	TRBV29-1	TRBJ1-2	TGCAGCGTTGAAACGGACCGCGAGAAAGGGGGCTACACCTTC	CSVETDREKGGYTF
TRBD2	.	TRBV10-3	TRBJ2-1	TGTGCCATCAGTGAGTTGAGCGGGAGGGATAATGAGCAGTTCTTC	CAISELSGRDNEQFF
.	.	TRBV11-2	TRBJ1-5	TGTGCCAGCAGCTCCTTTAGCAATCAGCCCCAGCATTTT	CASSSFSNQPQHF
TRBD1	once	TRBV29-1	TRBJ2-7	TGCAGCGTTGCAGGGGGCGGGTCCTACGAGCAGTACTTC	CSVAGGGSYEQYF
.	once	TRBV15	TRBJ1-2	TGTGCCACCAGCAGGAAACTCAACGACGGATCCCTTAACTATGGCTACACCTTC	CATSRKLNDGSLNYGYTF
.	once	TRBV11-2	TRBJ2-7	TGTGCCAGCAGCTTAGATTGGGCCGCCTCCGAGCAGTACTTC	CASSLDWAASEQYF
TRBD1	few	TRBV15	TRBJ1-2	TGTGCCACCAGCAGAGGACAGGGGAACTATGGCTACACCTTC	CATSRGQGNYGYTF
.	many	TRBV19	TRBJ1-4	TGTGCCAGTAGCGACCGGTCAACTAATGAAAAACTGTTTTTT	CASSDRSTNEKLFF
.	many	TRBV7-3	TRBJ2-3	TGTGCCAGCAGCTTACTAGGACAGACCACAGATACGCAGTATTTT	CASSLLGQTTDTQYF
.	.	TRBV7-8	TRBJ2-7	TGTGCCAGCAGCCCCCGCGTGGAGCAGTACTTC	CASSPRVEQYF
.	.	TRBV7-9	TRBJ2-3	TGTGCCAGCAGCTTACCGTTGACGCAGTATTTT	CASSLPLTQYF
TRBD2	.	TRBV5-1	TRBJ2-1	TGCGCCAGCAGCCCCACACCGCACCTAGCGGGGGGGCTCCATGAGCAGTTCTTC	CASSPTPHLAGGLHEQFF
TRBD1	many	TRBV2	TRBJ2-3	TGTGCCAGCAGGGAGACAGGGAGTACGCAGTATTTT	CASRETGSTQYF
.	few	TRBV7-2	TRBJ2-7	TGTGCCAGCAGCCCCCAGGGACGACATGGGGGCGAGCAGTACTTC	CASSPQGRHGGEQYF
.	.	TRBV6-5	TRBJ2-7	TGTGCCAGCGGGACGCTTACAGGGTTCGAGCAGTACTTC	CASGTLTGFEQYF
.	many	TRBV6-2/TRBV6-3	TRBJ2-7	TGTGCCAGCAGTTACGGTGGAAAGGGGATAGGGAACGAGCAGTACTTC	CASSYGGKGIGNEQYF
.	.	TRBV7-7	TRBJ2-2	TGTGCTAGTGTCCTAAACACCGGGGAGCTGTTTTTT	CASVLNTGELFF
.	.	TRBV12-3/TRBV12-4	TRBJ2-5	TGTGCCAGCAGTTTGAAACTAGCCGACGAGACCCAGTACTTC	CASSLKLADETQYF
.	.	TRBV27	TRBJ1-2	TGTGCCAGCAGTTCACCCGGGACGGGGGCCTATGGCTACACCTTC	CASSSPGTGAYGYTF
TRBD2	.	TRBV7-3	TRBJ2-3	TGTGCCAGCAGCCCTTCGACTAGCGGGGCCACAGATACGCAGTATTTT	CASSPSTSGATDTQYF
.	few	TRBV20-1	TRBJ1-6	TGCAGTGCTAGGAAGGGACTCTATAATTCACCCCTCCACTTT	CSARKGLYNSPLHF
.	.	TRBV4-1	TRBJ1-1	TGCGCCAGCAGCCAGGGGGCGCCGAACACTGAAGCTTTCTTT	CASSQGAPNTEAFF
TRBD1	.	TRBV7-3	TRBJ2-7	TGTGCCAGCAGCCCCAGGGGGCACGGCACCGGGGAGCAGTACTTC	CASSPRGHGTGEQYF
TRBD1	.	TRBV6-4	TRBJ1-5	TGTGCCAGCAGTTACTGGGGACAGCCCCTTAGCAATCAGCCCCAGCATTTT	CASSYWGQPLSNQPQHF